A selection of T cell receptor beta chains follows, all from one sample in a study of circulating and synovial CD4+ cells in juvenile arthritis. Sequencing used immunoSEQ multiplex PCR; TCRdb keeps in-frame clones, though not all of them. The data show about 36,000 clones, about 94% seen once. Sequencing used CD4+ T cells from blood. The receptor source for this set is a human donor with juvenile idiopathic arthritis. The CDR3 runs from the conserved cysteine through the conserved F or W. D genes are given only for firm matches. Not every row has a clone size; where given, it reads once, few, many or a size class.

>TRBJ2-5|TRBV9|TRBD2|-
CASSVAGGPETQYF
TGTGCCAGCAGCGTAGCGGGGGGGCCAGAGACCCAGTACTTC
>TRBJ1-1|TRBV18|TRBD1|-
CASSGQGNTEAFF
TGTGCCAGCTCAGGACAGGGGAACACTGAAGCTTTCTTT
>TRBJ2-2|TRBV6-5|-|-
CASSYPPRGGGELFF
TGTGCCAGCAGTTACCCCCCCAGAGGAGGTGGGGAGCTGTTTTTT
>TRBJ2-7|TRBV21-1|-|-
CASSNSGSTYEQYF
TGTGCCAGCAGCAATTCAGGGTCGACCTACGAGCAGTACTTC
>TRBJ1-2|TRBV4-2|TRBD1|-
CASSQDGGGFGYTF
TGTGCCAGCAGCCAAGACGGAGGGGGCTTTGGCTACACCTTC
>TRBJ2-7|TRBV18|TRBD1|-
CASSPRTGADEQYF
TGTGCCAGCTCACCGCGGACAGGGGCGGACGAGCAGTACTTC
>TRBJ2-7|TRBV28|TRBD1|-
CASSPGQGGYEQYF
TGTGCCAGCAGTCCTGGACAGGGGGGATACGAGCAGTACTTC
>TRBJ1-2|TRBV9|TRBD1|-
CASSDGQGGGGYTF
TGTGCCAGCAGCGACGGACAGGGAGGCGGCGGCTACACCTTC
>TRBJ2-7|TRBV7-9|-|-
CASRIDRTSYEQYF
TGTGCCAGCAGGATCGACAGGACATCCTACGAGCAGTACTTC
>TRBJ2-1|TRBV5-1|-|-
CASSLRGGPSYNEQFF
TGCGCCAGCAGCTTGAGAGGGGGTCCGTCCTACAATGAGCAGTTCTTC
>TRBJ2-5|TRBV4-1|-|-
CASSQVGAQETQYF
TGCGCCAGCAGCCAGGTAGGGGCCCAAGAGACCCAGTACTTC
>TRBJ1-6|TRBV5-1|TRBD1|-
CASSPGQAVYNSPLHF
TGCGCCAGCAGCCCAGGACAGGCAGTCTATAATTCACCCCTCCACTTT
>TRBJ2-7|TRBV19|-|-
CASTRTSSSYEQYF
TGTGCCAGTACCAGGACAAGTAGCTCCTACGAGCAGTACTTC
>TRBJ1-2|TRBV9|-|-
CASSPSGQPTTNYGYTF
TGTGCCAGCAGCCCCTCGGGACAACCAACCACCAACTATGGCTACACCTTC
>TRBJ1-3|TRBV29-1|-|-
CSVAGGPGNTIYF
TGCAGCGTCGCGGGGGGGCCTGGAAACACCATATATTTT
>TRBJ2-7|TRBV11-2|TRBD2|once
CASSPRTSGVYEQYF
TGTGCCAGCAGCCCACGGACTAGCGGGGTCTACGAGCAGTACTTC
>TRBJ2-3|TRBV11-2|TRBD1|-
CASSPGQSRGDTQYF
TGTGCCAGCAGCCCGGGACAGTCGCGCGGAGATACGCAGTATTTT
>TRBJ1-5|TRBV18|TRBD1|-
CASSPRDRGLWNQPQHF
TGTGCCAGCTCACCGCGGGACAGGGGATTGTGGAATCAGCCCCAGCATTTT
>TRBJ1-2|TRBV5-4|-|-
CASSLTGTSYGYTF
TGTGCCAGCAGCTTGACAGGAACATCCTATGGCTACACCTTC
>TRBJ1-5|TRBV10-2|-|-
CASSESEANQPQHF
TGCGCCAGCAGTGAGTCAGAAGCTAATCAGCCCCAGCATTTT
>TRBJ1-2|TRBV6-1|-|-
CASTFPGVNYGYTF
TGTGCCAGCACCTTCCCAGGGGTGAACTATGGCTACACCTTC
>TRBJ1-2|TRBV7-8|-|-
CASSPQARGAYGYTF
TGTGCCAGCAGCCCCCAGGCGCGGGGCGCCTATGGCTACACCTTC
>TRBJ2-5|TRBV4-2|TRBD1|-
CASSQVTMGQGIRETQYF
TGTGCCAGCAGCCAAGTAACTATGGGACAGGGGATCCGGGAGACCCAGTACTTC
>TRBJ2-7|TRBV7-3|TRBD1|-
CASSPGQDYEQYF
TGTGCCAGCAGCCCAGGACAGGACTACGAGCAGTACTTC
>TRBJ1-6|TRBV12-2|-|-
CASRVTGVNSPLHF
TGTGCAAGTCGCGTCACAGGGGTTAATTCACCCCTCCACTTT
>TRBJ1-6|TRBV7-2|-|-
CASSLAPSSYNSPLHF
TGTGCCAGCAGCTTAGCGCCCAGCTCCTATAATTCACCCCTCCACTTT
>TRBJ1-5|TRBV29-1|TRBD1|-
CSARTGTGREPQHF
TGCAGCGCCCGAACCGGGACAGGTCGTGAGCCCCAGCATTTT
>TRBJ2-5|TRBV7-9|TRBD2|-
CASSLGGDLQETQYF
TGTGCCAGCAGCTTGGGGGGGGACCTCCAAGAGACCCAGTACTTC
>TRBJ1-1|TRBV5-6|-|few
CASSSLDSPGTEAFF
TGTGCCAGCAGCTCTCTGGACAGTCCGGGAACTGAAGCTTTCTTT
>TRBJ1-1|TRBV29-1|-|once
CSVLGRDFLGAFF
TGCAGCGTGCTTGGGCGGGACTTCCTCGGGGCTTTCTTT
>TRBJ2-7|TRBV5-1|-|-
CASSFLGESYEQYF
TGCGCCAGCAGCTTTCTAGGGGAATCCTACGAGCAGTACTTC
>TRBJ1-1|TRBV2|TRBD1|-
CASSDRTGTGTEAFF
TGTGCCAGCAGTGATAGGACAGGGACAGGTACTGAAGCTTTCTTT
>TRBJ1-4|TRBV18|TRBD1|-
CASSFGQGAVTNEKLFF
TGTGCCAGCTCATTTGGACAGGGGGCGGTCACTAATGAAAAACTGTTTTTT
>TRBJ1-2|TRBV15|TRBD1|-
CATSRDQRQGYGYTF
TGTGCCACCAGCAGAGATCAAAGACAGGGGTATGGCTACACCTTC
>TRBJ1-5|TRBV7-2|-|-
CASSPRAAFHQPQHF
TGTGCCAGCAGCCCGCGGGCAGCTTTCCATCAGCCCCAGCATTTT
>TRBJ1-4|TRBV10-3|TRBD1|-
CAISESGTGNEKLFF
TGTGCCATCAGTGAGTCGGGGACAGGGAATGAAAAACTGTTTTTT
>TRBJ2-2|TRBV7-9|-|-
CASSYPDLYRVTGELFF
TGTGCCAGCAGCTACCCCGATCTCTACAGGGTTACCGGGGAGCTGTTTTTT
>TRBJ2-7|TRBV6-6|-|once
CASSPQDPAREQYF
TGTGCCAGCAGTCCACAGGATCCCGCACGCGAGCAGTACTTC
>TRBJ2-3|TRBV21-1|-|-
CASSKMRPDDTQYF
TGTGCCAGCAGCAAAATGCGGCCAGACGATACGCAGTATTTT
>TRBJ1-6|TRBV30|TRBD1|-
CAWGTAYNSPLHF
TGTGCCTGGGGGACAGCGTATAATTCACCCCTCCACTTT
>TRBJ2-7|TRBV10-3|TRBD2|-
CAIRSGTRNEQYF
TGTGCCATCCGATCCGGGACTAGGAACGAGCAGTACTTC
>TRBJ1-6|TRBV5-5|-|-
CASSAGSLSRNSPLHF
TGTGCCAGCAGCGCCGGCAGTCTCTCTAGAAATTCACCCCTCCACTTT
>TRBJ2-2|TRBV5-4|TRBD1|-
CASSRDRANTGELFF
TGTGCCAGCAGCCGGGACAGGGCGAACACCGGGGAGCTGTTTTTT
>TRBJ1-6|TRBV2|TRBD1|-
CASNRDSNSPLHF
TGTGCCAGCAACCGGGACAGTAATTCACCCCTCCACTTT
>TRBJ2-2|TRBV5-1|TRBD1|few
CASSSPDRILGELFF
TGCGCCAGCAGCTCCCCGGACAGGATCTTGGGGGAGCTGTTTTTT
>TRBJ1-5|TRBV9|TRBD1|-
CASSPQTGSNQPQHF
TGTGCCAGCAGCCCCCAGACAGGGTCAAATCAGCCCCAGCATTTT
>TRBJ1-1|TRBV7-3|-|-
CASSPSTGMNTEAFF
TGTGCCAGCAGCCCGTCCACAGGGATGAACACTGAAGCTTTCTTT
>TRBJ2-5|TRBV6-5|-|once
CASSYSSETQYF
TGTGCCAGCAGTTACTCTTCGGAGACCCAGTACTTC